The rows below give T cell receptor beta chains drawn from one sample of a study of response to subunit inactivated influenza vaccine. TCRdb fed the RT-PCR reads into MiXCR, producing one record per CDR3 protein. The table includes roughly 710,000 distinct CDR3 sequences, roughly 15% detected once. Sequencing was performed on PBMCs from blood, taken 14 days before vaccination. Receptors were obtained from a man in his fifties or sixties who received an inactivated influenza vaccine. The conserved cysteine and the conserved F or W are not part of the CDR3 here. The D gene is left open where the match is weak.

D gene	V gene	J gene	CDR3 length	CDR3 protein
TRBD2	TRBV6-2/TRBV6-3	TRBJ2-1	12	ASMFGLAANEQF
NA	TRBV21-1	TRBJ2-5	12	ASKVSPEPETQY
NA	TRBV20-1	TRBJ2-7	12	SARGLEVFVEQY
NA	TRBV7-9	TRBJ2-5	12	ASSLGTLRETQY
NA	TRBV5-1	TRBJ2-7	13	ASSPGWEAAMEQY
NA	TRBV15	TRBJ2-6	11	ATSSPELSVLT
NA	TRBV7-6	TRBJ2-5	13	ASSGGTSVQETQY
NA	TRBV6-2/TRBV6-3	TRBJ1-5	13	ASNLEGRAGQPQH
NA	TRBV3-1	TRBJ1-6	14	ASSQDIGSVNSPLH
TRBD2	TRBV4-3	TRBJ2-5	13	ASSQGSGGRETQY
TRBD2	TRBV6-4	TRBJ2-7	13	ANRPERLAGSEQY
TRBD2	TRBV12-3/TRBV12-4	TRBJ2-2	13	ASSLGGRLTGELF
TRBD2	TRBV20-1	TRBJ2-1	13	SAKDGDYSYNEQF
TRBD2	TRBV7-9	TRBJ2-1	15	ASSLGGLAGHQNEQF
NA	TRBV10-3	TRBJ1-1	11	AISESRGTEAF
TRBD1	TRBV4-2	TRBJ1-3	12	ASSRRGSGNTIY
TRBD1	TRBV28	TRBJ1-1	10	ASSQGTGSAF
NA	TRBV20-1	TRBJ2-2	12	SALRDTNTGELF
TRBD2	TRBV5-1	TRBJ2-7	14	ASSLEGGSGIYEQY
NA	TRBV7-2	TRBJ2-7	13	ASSFGSGRIYEQY
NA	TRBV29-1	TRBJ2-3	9	SVRSGDTQY
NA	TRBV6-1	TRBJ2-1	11	ASSEARGTAPF
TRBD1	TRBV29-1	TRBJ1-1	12	SVEAGGAGTEAF
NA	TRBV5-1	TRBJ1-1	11	ASSLGQKAEAF
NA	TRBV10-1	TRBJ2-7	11	ASSGSGAHEQY
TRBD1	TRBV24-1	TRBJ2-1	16	ATSDPGQGSGSYNEQF
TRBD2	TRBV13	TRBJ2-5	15	ASSLVGLAGVEETQY
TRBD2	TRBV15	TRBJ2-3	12	ATGASGSTDTQY
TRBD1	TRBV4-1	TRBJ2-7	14	ASSLAQGAVDYEQY